Reported below is one T cell receptor beta chain. Sequencing used immunoSEQ multiplex PCR; TCRdb keeps in-frame clones, though not all of them. Altogether 13,000 to 15,000 clones are present, roughly 50% being singletons, with the ten largest covering around 16%. Treatment noted: randomized to nivolumab then ipilimumab (arm A) or the reverse (arm B). Live CD3+CD8+ CD19− CD56− cells were sorted from PBMCs. This sample was included in a study of sequential checkpoint blockade in melanoma. Study background: Both treatment sequences were followed by maintenance nivolumab.

The TCR was taken from a human donor with melanoma. Material: CD8+ T cells sorted from blood (inferred from file names), obtained from a patient given nivolumab and ipilimumab in sequence.

Here the CDR3 reads CASSKVPVGGDYQPQHF. The CDR3 DNA reads as TGTGCCAGCAGCAAAGTCCCCGTGGGAGGGGACTATCAGCCCCAGCATTTT. The V and J genes are TRBV21-1 and TRBJ1-5. TRBV21-1 is reported as a pseudogene. This CDR3 comprises 17 residues.